The 26 T cell receptor beta chains below come from one sample, sequenced in a study of blood T cell repertoires in COVID-19. The protocol was immunoSEQ multiplex PCR, while the TCRdb copy is restricted to in-frame clones and leaves out a portion. This sample carries 200,000 to 250,000 clones, approximately 90% of them seen once, and the ten largest clones take about 2.2%. The sequenced sample was peripheral blood. These TCRs come from a man aged 25-40 years who had recovered from COVID-19.

The chain recombines TRBV7-8 with TRBJ1-2, with a tentative D call TRBD1 (6 bases). CDR1 and CDR2 from the germline V gene are SGHVS and FQNEAQ. The CDR3 spans 12 residues. Deletions cut 5 bases from V and 7 bases from J, with 11 bases between. Here the CDR3 reads CASSTGTFGYTF. The DNA of the CDR3 is TGTGCCAGCAGCACAGGGACATTTGGCTACACCTTC.

This chain uses TRBV19 with TRBJ2-7, with TRBD2 identical over 10 bases. Germline V gene lookup returns CDR1 LNHDA and CDR2 SQIVND (reference sequence). The CDR3 length is 16 residues. V was clipped by 5 bases and J by 0 bases; unmatched bases: 7. CDR3 sequence (DNA): TGTGCCAGTAGTCCTCTAGCGGGGGTACACTCCTACGAGCAGTACTTC. Residues: CASSPLAGVHSYEQYF.

In this sample, this clone turned up once. The chain uses TRBV28 and TRBJ2-3; maybe TRBD1 (5 bases). Trimming stripped 3 bases from V and 5 bases from J, with 12 bases between. The CDR3 has 14 amino acids. Germline V gene sequence: CDR1 MDHEN, CDR2 SYDVKM. The CDR3 DNA reads as TGTGCCAGCAGTTTCCCAGGGTGGGTAGATACGCAGTATTTT. It yields the protein CASSFPGWVDTQYF.

The genes are TRBV18 and TRBJ2-7, with 11 bases that match TRBD2. This CDR3 contains 14 residues. CDR1 is KGHSH, CDR2 LQKENI, per germline. V shed 3 bases, J shed 2 bases, and the junction held 0 bases outside the gene matches. DNA of the CDR3: TGTGCCAGCTCACCTAGCGGGGGGGCCTACGAGCAGTACTTC. This codes for CASSPSGGAYEQYF.

The chain couples TRBV19 to TRBJ1-1; D possibly corresponds to TRBD1 (5 bases). The V end was cut by 5 bases, the J end by 0 bases, with 13 bases between. This CDR3 spans 15 amino acids. The germline V gene has CDR1 LNHDA and CDR2 SQIVND (reference sequence). The CDR3 loop is CASSRDSLMNTEAFF. In DNA form, the CDR3 reads TGTGCCAGTAGTCGCGACAGCCTAATGAACACTGAAGCTTTCTTT.

The chain links TRBV6-5 to TRBJ2-4; D unresolved. Germline CDR1 is MNHEY and CDR2 is SVGAGI. Trimming shortened V by 4 bases and J by 5 bases, and 12 bases separated the two germline ends. This CDR3 has 14 amino acids. CDR3 bases: TGTGCCAGCAGTTCCTCCGGTCCCCAAAACATTCAGTACTTC. This translates into CASSSSGPQNIQYF.

This clone was detected once. This chain uses TRBV11-3 with TRBJ2-3, with D possibly being TRBD1 (5 bases). CDR1 is SGHNT and CDR2 is YENEEA in the germline V gene. The ends were cut back, 0 bases at V and 6 bases at J, with 7 bases in the middle. The CDR3 extends over 13 amino acids. DNA for the CDR3: TGTGCCAGCAGCTTAGAGGGGCGGGATACGCAGTATTTT. The encoded protein is CASSLEGRDTQYF.

This clone was recorded only once. This sequence joins TRBV19 and TRBJ1-5; TRBD1 matches 9 bases. CDR1 LNHDA and CDR2 SQIVND come from the germline V gene (reference sequence). There are 15 residues in the CDR3. V was clipped by 6 bases and J by 0 bases; unmatched bases: 3. As DNA, the CDR3 is TGTGCCAGTAGGGACAGGGGTTATAGCAATCAGCCCCAGCATTTT. Translation gives CASRDRGYSNQPQHF.

The chain carries TRBV4-2 and TRBJ2-7, with 7 bases identical to TRBD1. The CDR3 is 14 residues long. With V trimmed by 2 bases and J by 3 bases, 4 bases remained unmatched. The germline gives CDR1 LGHNA, CDR2 YNFKEQ. CDR3 sequence reads: CASSQYGQDYEQYF. The CDR3 coding sequence is TGTGCCAGCAGCCAATACGGACAGGACTACGAGCAGTACTTC.

This clone came up a few times. The CDR3 coding sequence is TGTGCCAGCAGCCAAGATGTGCCCCCTCGACGGACAGGGGCTTTCTTT. Its translation is CASSQDVPPRRTGAFF. The rearrangement links TRBV3-1 (or the pseudogene TRBV3-2) to TRBJ1-1, with TRBD1 matching over 8 bases. The trim removed 0 bases at V and 11 bases at J, leaving 14 bases unmatched. Germline CDR1 reads LGHDT; CDR2 reads YNNKEL (reference sequence). CDR3 size: 16 residues.

The chain combines TRBV5-4 with TRBJ1-2; D is unclear. The CDR3 loop spans 13 amino acids. Germline loops: CDR1 SGHNT, CDR2 YYREEE (reference sequence). Between the trimmed V and J ends, which lost 4 bases and 4 bases, there was a span of 11 bases. CDR3 protein: CASSPGRGYGYTF. CDR3 DNA: TGTGCCAGCAGCCCTGGACGGGGCTATGGCTACACCTTC. Combining the CDR3 with reference TRBV5-4 and TRBJ1-2 gives the whole variable domain ETGVTQSPTHLIKTRGQQVTLRCSSQSGHNTVSWYQQALGQGPQFIFQYYREEENGRGNFPPRFSGLQFPNYSSELNVNALELDDSALYLCASSPGRGYGYTFGSGTRLTVV.

This clone was seen just once. The rearrangement links TRBV3-1 (or the pseudogene TRBV3-2) to TRBJ1-1, with 7 bases lining up with TRBD1. V dropped 5 bases and J dropped 0; count of bases not matched to a gene: 9. The CDR3 loop spans 16 amino acids. In germline, CDR1 is LGHDT, CDR2 YNNKEL (reference sequence). CDR3 protein: CASSEVGGGVNTEAFF. For the CDR3, the DNA is TGTGCCAGCAGCGAAGTCGGAGGGGGCGTGAACACTGAAGCTTTCTTT.

The chain has TRBV7-6 and TRBJ2-5, with D hard to call. V was shortened by 2 bases and J by 4 bases, with 8 bases between the two germline ends. Germline V CDR1 and CDR2: SGHVS, FNYEAQ. The CDR3 runs 13 residues. The CDR3 is CASSLTYLETQYF. Written as DNA, the CDR3 is TGTGCCAGCAGCTTAACCTACTTAGAGACCCAGTACTTC.

This rearrangement joins TRBV12-3 or TRBV12-4 to TRBJ1-2; unclear D gene. V lost 5 bases and J 2 bases, leaving 6 bases between the germline ends. The CDR3 runs 12 residues. CDR3 in amino acids: CASSLLNYGYTF. The CDR3 DNA follows: TGTGCCAGCAGTCTGTTGAACTATGGCTACACCTTC.

This chain uses TRBV10-3 with TRBJ1-2; D unresolved. The germline CDR1 and CDR2 sequences are ENHRY and SYGVKD. This CDR3 contains 16 residues. V was clipped by 2 bases and J by 2 bases, with 15 bases between them. The CDR3 here is CAISEISSHGNYGYTF. The CDR3 region has the DNA TGTGCCATCAGTGAGATTTCCTCACACGGGAACTATGGCTACACCTTC.

The chain combines TRBV27 with TRBJ2-5, with 12 positions matching TRBD1. Trimming removed 4 bases from V and 4 bases from J; junction bases left unmatched: 4. The CDR3 covers 15 residues. Germline V CDR1 and CDR2: MNHEY, SMNVEV (reference sequence). CDR3 DNA sequence: TGTGCCAGCAGTTACCGGGACAGGGGGCGAGAGACCCAGTACTTC. It is translated as CASSYRDRGRETQYF.

CDR3 loop: CASSLIGTGNEKLFF. The DNA for the CDR3 is TGCGCCAGCAGCTTGATAGGGACAGGGAATGAAAAACTGTTTTTT. The J gene is TRBJ1-4, the V gene TRBV5-1; 9 bases match TRBD1. Germline V gene data show CDR1 as SGHRS and CDR2 as YFSETQ. Trimming cost V 1 base and J 5 bases; bases outside gene matches: 3. This CDR3 contains 15 residues.

The rearrangement links TRBV12-3 or TRBV12-4 to TRBJ1-4; the D is unclear. Trimming cost V 5 bases and J 7 bases, with 5 bases left between them. The CDR3 sequence is 11 residues long. CDR3 protein: CASSRSEKLFF. DNA for the CDR3: TGTGCCAGCAGTAGGAGTGAAAAACTGTTTTTT.

This chain connects TRBV10-1 to TRBJ2-3; 9 nucleotides line up with TRBD2. CDR1 WNHNN and CDR2 SYGVQD come from the germline V gene (reference sequence). The CDR3 covers 14 residues. J lost 3 bases, V lost 3 bases, and 1 base had no gene match. CDR3 in amino acids: CASSDAGGTDTQYF. Here the CDR3 DNA reads TGCGCCAGCAGTGATGCGGGGGGGACAGATACGCAGTATTTT.

This clone was detected once. The V and J genes are TRBV24-1 and TRBJ2-7, with TRBD1 matching 8 bases. CDR1 KGHDR and CDR2 SFDVKD come from the germline V gene. This CDR3 region has 17 residues. Unmatched junction bases numbered 12, after V lost 3 bases and J lost 3 bases. CDR3 residues: CATSDGPGDRTLYEQYF. The CDR3 DNA follows: TGTGCCACCAGTGATGGACCCGGGGACAGGACCCTCTACGAGCAGTACTTC.

The rearrangement joins TRBV10-1 to TRBJ2-2; 9 bases map to TRBD1. The germline V gene has CDR1 WNHNN and CDR2 SYGVQD (reference sequence). CDR3 size: 15 residues. V shed 2 bases and J 6 bases; nucleotides not matched to a gene: 4. The CDR3 here is CASSEGTGLPGELFF. The CDR3 region has the DNA TGCGCCAGCAGTGAGGGGACAGGGCTTCCCGGGGAGCTGTTTTTT.

The chain carries TRBV14 and TRBJ1-4, with D unclear. CDR1 and CDR2 from the germline V gene are SGHDN and FVKESK. This CDR3 contains 13 residues. The ends were cut back, 0 bases at V and 8 bases at J, with 7 bases in the middle. Here the CDR3 DNA reads TGTGCCAGCAGCCAAGATGTAGTGGAAAAACTGTTTTTT. The encoded protein is CASSQDVVEKLFF. Using reference TRBV14 and TRBJ1-4 for the parts outside the CDR3, the full variable domain is EAGVTQFPSHSVIEKGQTVTLRCDPISGHDNLYWYRRVMGKEIKFLLHFVKESKQDESGMPNNRFLAERTGGTYSTLKVQPAELEDSGVYFCASSQDVVEKLFFGSGTQLSVL.

The gene calls are TRBV5-1 and TRBJ1-3; a weak D match, TRBD1 (6 bases). Trimming left V 0 bases short and J 4 bases short, with 14 bases between. Germline V gene sequence: CDR1 SGHRS, CDR2 YFSETQ. The CDR3 spans 16 residues. The CDR3 DNA reads TGCGCCAGCAGCTTGGCCCTGACAGGAAAGGGAAACACCATATATTTT. As protein: CASSLALTGKGNTIYF.

The rearrangement joins TRBV6-5 to TRBJ1-1, with D maybe TRBD1 (5 bases). The CDR3 is made up of 13 amino acids. V lost 6 bases and J lost 4, with 12 bases in between. The germline V gene encodes CDR1 MNHEY and CDR2 SVGAGI. The CDR3 loop reads CASRMGGGTEAFF. DNA of the CDR3: TGTGCCAGCAGGATGGGGGGGGGCACTGAAGCTTTCTTT.

The genes are TRBV5-1 and TRBJ1-4; possibly TRBD1 for D (5 bases). The CDR3 covers 15 residues. Germline CDR1 and CDR2: SGHRS and YFSETQ. V gave up 0 bases and J gave up 7 bases, with 13 bases separating them. The CDR3: CASSLVGRGGEKLFF. The CDR3 DNA reads as TGCGCCAGCAGCTTGGTAGGGAGGGGCGGTGAAAAACTGTTTTTT.

The rearrangement uses TRBV19 and TRBJ1-2; a possible D gene is TRBD1 (6 bases). Germline assignment: CDR1 LNHDA and CDR2 SQIVND (reference sequence). This CDR3 is built from 13 residues. Trimming stripped 7 bases from V and 4 bases from J, with 13 bases between. CDR3: CASTKDSFYGYTF. In DNA form, the CDR3 reads TGTGCCAGTACCAAGGACAGTTTCTATGGCTACACCTTC. The full variable domain, in which reference TRBV19 and TRBJ1-2 provide the parts outside the CDR3, is DGGITQSPKYLFRKEGQNVTLSCEQNLNHDAMYWYRQDPGQGLRLIYYSQIVNDFQKGDIAEGYSVSREKKESFPLTVTSAQKNPTAFYLCASTKDSFYGYTFGSGTRLTVV.